This entry lists 2 T cell receptor beta chains sequenced from one sample in a study of T cells in Graves' hyperthyroidism and ophthalmopathy (dated by TCRdb to the late 2010s). Receptors were amplified or captured by multiplex PCR. The sample was run on an Illumina HiSeq 2000. Amplification of TCR beta CDR3 regions was carried out from RNA transcripts. A first-round RT-PCR of the TCR CDR3 used the HTBI primer set with the Qiagen OneStep RT-PCR kit. TCRdb itself trimmed the public reads at Q25 with fastp, ran MiXCR and retained productive beta chains. Identical CDR3 protein sequences are pooled into one entry, listed with their most common genes and DNA. This sample comprises hundreds of thousands of distinct CDR3 sequences, around 19% of them detected only once. Jointly, the top ten make up approximately 16% of the sample. The source material was blood. Receptors originate from a woman aged 45-60 years with Graves' hyperthyroidism that later progressed to Graves' ophthalmopathy.

CDR3 in DNA: TGTGCCAGCAGTGAAAATGGGGCCTGGCGTCGAACCGGGGAGCTGTTTTTT. This encodes CASSENGAWRRTGELFF. This rearrangement joins TRBV2 to TRBJ2-2; possibly TRBD1 for D (5 bases). Between the trimmed V and J ends, which lost 2 bases and 5 bases, there was a span of 18 bases. The CDR3 runs to 17 residues. In germline, CDR1 is SNHLY, CDR2 FYNNEI.

DNA of the CDR3: TGTGCCAGCGGAGGGGGCTGGGGCTATGGCTACACCTTC. This translates into CASGGGWGYGYTF. The V and J genes are TRBV11-2 and TRBJ1-2; TRBD1 aligns across 7 bases. This CDR3 is built from 13 residues. Germline V lookup: CDR1 SGHAT, CDR2 FQNNGV. The ends lost 8 bases at V and 4 bases at J; junction bases unmatched: 7.